These 12 T cell receptor beta chains originate from one sample sequenced in a study of shared clonotypes between healthy human individuals. CD45RO-negative, CCR7-selected cells formed the naive CD8 fraction, which excluded terminally differentiated effector memory CD45RA+ cells. The repertoire was sequenced with immunoSEQ multiplex PCR; TCRdb's copy has only in-frame clones and lacks some. The sample has about 1,800,000 clones; about 95% are singletons. Sequences were obtained from naive CD8+ T cells sorted from blood. The receptor set was obtained from a man between 18 and 35 years old in good health.

The chain couples TRBV27 to TRBJ1-5; 9 positions agree with TRBD1. The CDR3 is 16 residues long. Germline CDR1 is MNHEY and CDR2 is SMNVEV (reference sequence). The ends lost 9 bases at V and 5 bases at J; junction bases unmatched: 14. The DNA for the CDR3 is TGTGCCAGTGCTACCTACCGGGACAGGGTCTATCAGCCCCAGCATTTT. Protein product: CASATYRDRVYQPQHF.

V is TRBV7-9 and J is TRBJ1-2; 8 bases agree with TRBD1. This CDR3 spans 18 amino acids. The V and J ends lost 4 bases and 1 base, in that order; junction bases with no gene match: 14. Germline V gene lookup returns CDR1 SEHNR and CDR2 FQNEAQ (reference sequence). The DNA for the CDR3 is TGTGCCAGCAGCTCCACTCCGGACAGGGAGCACGATAACTATGGCTACACCTTC. Translation gives CASSSTPDREHDNYGYTF.

The chain uses TRBV6-6 and TRBJ1-3; 8 nucleotides line up with TRBD1. In germline, CDR1 is MNHNY, CDR2 SVGAGI (reference sequence). Losses at the gene ends were 6 bases for V and 4 bases for J; bases not matched to a gene: 8. The CDR3 runs to 15 residues. CDR3 nucleotides: TGTGCCAGCAGACCTCCCGGACAGGGAGGAAACACCATATATTTT. Its protein product is CASRPPGQGGNTIYF.

Notes on this clone: Different DNA sequences within this sample yield the same CDR3. The chain couples TRBV27 to TRBJ2-7; D is perhaps TRBD1 (5 bases). The germline CDR1 and CDR2 sequences are MNHEY and SMNVEV (reference sequence). Trimming took off 5 bases at V and 1 base at J, with 9 bases between the two ends. CDR3 length: 13 amino acids. DNA for the CDR3: TGTGCCAGCAGTCTCACAGGTTCCTACGAGCAGTACTTC. Amino acids: CASSLTGSYEQYF.

This chain links TRBV5-6 with TRBJ2-5, with a weak D call TRBD2 (5 bases). The V end lost 0 bases, the J end lost 7 bases, and 19 bases lay between the germline ends. Germline V gives CDR1 SGHDT, CDR2 YYEEEE. The CDR3 is made up of 16 amino acids. CDR3 residues: CASSLVGSIQEWTQYF. The DNA of the CDR3 is TGTGCCAGCAGCTTGGTGGGGAGTATCCAAGAATGGACCCAGTACTTC.

This clone was seen a single time. This chain connects TRBV5-1 to TRBJ2-3; D perhaps matches TRBD2 (5 bases). In germline, CDR1 is SGHRS, CDR2 YFSETQ. V was cut by 0 bases and J by 0 bases, with 11 bases left in between. This CDR3 has 16 residues. The CDR3 region is CASSLATGSSTDTQYF. In DNA, the CDR3 is TGCGCCAGCAGCTTGGCTACGGGGAGCAGCACAGATACGCAGTATTTT.

Concerning this clone: At the DNA level, this CDR3 is encoded by other sequences in the same sample as well. The chain has TRBV4-3 and TRBJ2-7, with D possibly TRBD2 on 5 matching bases. From germline, CDR1 is LGHNA and CDR2 YSLEER. This CDR3 is built from 15 residues. Trimming removed 1 base from V and 0 bases from J, with 10 bases in between. CDR3 nucleotides: TGCGCCAGCAGCCAAGGGCCGGGAAGCTCCTACGAGCAGTACTTC. It encodes CASSQGPGSSYEQYF.

The rearrangement links TRBV15 to TRBJ2-1; D is unclear. This CDR3 is built from 13 residues. V was shortened by 1 base and J by 3 bases, with 4 bases between the two germline ends. The V gene's germline CDR1 is LNHNV and CDR2 YYDKDF (reference sequence). The CDR3 is CATSRGGYNEQFF. In DNA, the CDR3 is TGTGCCACCAGCAGAGGGGGCTACAATGAGCAGTTCTTC.

The chain combines TRBV1 with TRBJ2-1; the table's D gene call, TRBD2, was not cross checked with the DNA. TRBV1 is labeled a pseudogene. This CDR3 contains 15 residues. This chain's CDR3 is CTSSQLAGGQDEQFF. CDR3 DNA sequence: TGCACCAGCAGCCAACTAGCGGGGGGGCAAGATGAGCAGTTCTTC.

The CDR3 DNA reads as TGTGCCAGCAGTTGGGACAGCCCATCCAACTATGGCTACACCTTC. Its translation is CASSWDSPSNYGYTF. The chain carries TRBV2 and TRBJ1-2, with 7 bases identical to TRBD1. This CDR3 spans 15 amino acids. Germline loops: CDR1 SNHLY, CDR2 FYNNEI. J gave up 2 bases and V 5 bases, and 8 bases lay outside the gene matches.

Comments on this clone: The sample holds other DNA sequences that translate to the same CDR3. This chain connects TRBV5-6 to TRBJ2-7; no definite D call. Deletions cut 1 base from V and 1 base from J, with 6 bases between. This CDR3 is 13 amino acids long. Germline CDR1 reads SGHDT; CDR2 reads YYEEEE. DNA of the CDR3: TGTGCCAGCAGCTTGTTTGGATCCTACGAGCAGTACTTC. Amino acid sequence: CASSLFGSYEQYF.

In its sample, this clone was seen once. The chain uses TRBV28 and TRBJ1-4; D is uncertain. CDR3 length: 13 residues. V shed 6 bases and J shed 7 bases, with 12 bases lying between them. The germline V gene encodes CDR1 MDHEN and CDR2 SYDVKM. The CDR3 region is CASSSRVFEKLFF. The CDR3 region has the DNA TGTGCCAGCAGCTCCCGGGTATTTGAAAAACTGTTTTTT.